The 23 T cell receptor beta chains below all came from one sample that was sequenced in a study of CD8+CD57+ T cells in acquired aplastic anemia (dated by TCRdb to 2017 to 2018). The patients picked for sequencing were ones in whom flow cytometry had shown an expansion of CD8+CD57+ cells. This sample was sequenced with an Illumina HiSeq 2000. Profiling of TCR beta VDJ combinations and CDR3 sequences used genomic DNA as the template. The raw public data were reprocessed by TCRdb itself: fastp quality trimming at Q25, MiXCR clonotype calling, in-frame beta chains only. A single entry per CDR3 protein holds the most common genes and DNA from its merged rows. Across this sample there are about 120,000 distinct CDR3 sequences, with about 43% seen only once. Over 2% of the sample comes from the top ten. Sequencing was done on a sample of sorted CD4+, CD8+, or CD8+CD57+ T cells (not recorded which) from PBMCs. Receptors originate from a human donor with aplastic anemia.

This clonotype was detected many times. This rearrangement joins TRBV28 to TRBJ2-7; D unclear. V was trimmed by 2 bases and J by 9 bases, leaving 14 bases between them. The V gene's germline CDR1 is MDHEN and CDR2 SYDVKM. The CDR3 extends over 13 amino acids. CDR3 nucleotide sequence: TGTGCCAGCAGTTTAGGTCAGGTAGAATGGCAGTACTTC. Amino acids: CASSLGQVEWQYF.

Many counts were recorded for this clonotype. A junction end diverges from the germline sequence, so it may reflect a read error. This sequence joins TRBV19 and TRBJ2-1, with a tentative D call TRBD2 (5 bases). The CDR3 runs 15 residues. Germline V gene data show CDR1 as LNHDA and CDR2 as SQIVND (reference sequence). The DNA of the CDR3 is TGTGCCAGTAGTATAGGGACTTTTTCCTCCAATGAGCAGTTCTTC. This sequence encodes CASSIGTFSSNEQFF.

This clonotype was recorded only once. The junction departs from the called germline gene at one end, perhaps through a read error. This sequence joins TRBV10-3 and TRBJ1-1, with TRBD1 as a possible D gene (6 bases). The CDR3 sequence is 14 residues long. Germline CDR1 ENHRY, CDR2 SYGVKD. CDR3 protein: CAIRLDRSNTEAFF. The CDR3 region has the DNA TGTGCCATCAGACTCGACAGGAGCAACACCGAAGCTTTCTTT.

The rearrangement uses TRBV10-3 and TRBJ2-7; D may be TRBD1 (5 bases). Trimming left V 0 bases short and J 3 bases short, with 9 bases between. CDR3 size: 14 residues. CDR1 is ENHRY, CDR2 SYGVKD, per germline. The CDR3 protein is CAISESGRDYEQYF. DNA for the CDR3: TGTGCCATCAGTGAGTCTGGCAGGGACTACGAGCAGTACTTC.

The chain joins TRBV11-1 to TRBJ2-3; D is perhaps TRBD1 (6 bases). Germline V CDR1 and CDR2: SGHAT, FQDESV (reference sequence). This CDR3 contains 18 residues. V dropped 4 bases and J dropped 0 bases, with 20 bases sitting between them. The CDR3 here is CASSSSRNRVNSTDTQYF. The CDR3 region has the DNA TGTGCCAGCAGCTCATCCAGAAACAGGGTGAACAGCACAGATACGCAGTATTTT.

This clonotype was counted ten times or more. The chain links TRBV11-2 to TRBJ1-2; no definite D call. The CDR3 extends over 15 amino acids. Germline CDR1 and CDR2: SGHAT and FQNNGV. The ends were cut back, 4 bases at V and 6 bases at J, with 18 bases in the middle. The CDR3 loop reads CASSYCHWARDGYTF. The CDR3 DNA reads TGTGCCAGCAGCTATTGCCACTGGGCGCGAGATGGCTACACCTTC.

A few counts support this clonotype. A much larger clone differs from this one at a single base, so this may be a read error. V gene TRBV7-2 combines with J gene TRBJ2-7, with a possible D match to TRBD2 (6 bases). Germline values: CDR1 SGHTA, CDR2 FQGNSA. The CDR3 length is 14 residues. The CDR3 DNA sequence: TGTCCCAGCAGCTTTGGGGACTCCAGGTACGAGCAGTACTTC. Protein sequence: CPSSFGDSRYEQYF.

Only a few counts were recorded for this clonotype. It may be a read error: a sequence one base away is much more abundant. V and J are TRBV13 and TRBJ2-7; D remains unclear. Germline CDR1 is PRHDT and CDR2 is FYEKMQ (reference sequence). CDR3 length: 15 residues. Trimming pared 1 base from V and 5 bases from J, leaving 15 bases between. The CDR3 protein is CASSLVSGRSHEQYV. The CDR3 DNA sequence: TGTGCCAGCAGCTTAGTAAGTGGCAGGTCCCACGAGCAGTACGTC.

About this clonotype itself: Since a much larger clone is just one base distant, this may be a read error. V gene TRBV20-1 combines with J gene TRBJ1-2, with TRBD1 identical over 7 bases. Germline CDR1 is DFQATT and CDR2 is SNEGSKA (reference sequence). This CDR3 contains 16 residues. The CDR3 protein is CGARGGGSGTAYGYTF. In nucleotides, the CDR3 is TGCGGTGCTAGAGGAGGGGGTTCCGGGACAGCCTATGGCTACACCTTC.

In this sample, this clonotype turned up many times. The rearrangement joins TRBV7-8 to TRBJ2-6, with D unclear. V gave up 1 base and J gave up 0 bases, with 13 bases separating them. Germline CDR1 and CDR2: SGHVS and FQNEAQ. This CDR3 contains 18 residues. In DNA, the CDR3 is TGTGCCAGCAGCTTAGGAAGGGTACCTAGCTCTGGGGCCAACGTCCTGACTTTC. Its protein product is CASSLGRVPSSGANVLTF.

The chain has TRBV2 and TRBJ1-1; D is ambiguous. The CDR3 covers 14 residues. CDR1 and CDR2 from the germline V gene are SNHLY and FYNNEI. V lost 6 bases to trimming and J lost 1 base, with 12 bases between them. CDR3 amino acids: CASRSTRPNTEAFF. The CDR3 DNA reads TGTGCCAGCAGAAGCACCAGGCCGAACACTGAAGCTTTCTTT.

CDR3 protein: CASSPRWGSNQPQYF. The DNA of the CDR3 is TGTGCCAGTAGTCCCCGATGGGGGAGCAATCAGCCCCAGTATTTT. This chain uses TRBV19 with TRBJ1-5, with D perhaps given as TRBD1 or TRBD2 (5 bases each). TRBJ2-3 matches the DNA end more closely, so the J call is doubtful. CDR1 and CDR2 from the germline V gene are LNHDA and SQIVND (reference sequence). This CDR3 has 15 residues.

This clonotype was seen ten or more times. This rearrangement joins TRBV28 to TRBJ1-5; D remains unclear. Deletions cut 5 bases from V and 7 bases from J, with 6 bases between. The CDR3 extends over 11 amino acids. Germline-derived CDR1 and CDR2 are MDHEN and SYDVKM. CDR3 coding DNA: TGTGCCAGCAGTCAAAGACAGCCCCAGCATTTT. Translation gives CASSQRQPQHF.

As DNA, the CDR3 is TGTGCCAGCAGCTTAAGACAGGGTTATACCGGGGAGCTGTTTTTT. This encodes CASSLRQGYTGELFF. The chain couples TRBV6-1 to TRBJ2-2, with 7 bases identical to TRBD1. CDR1 and CDR2 from the germline V gene are MNHNS and SASEGT. The ends lost 6 bases at V and 5 bases at J; junction bases unmatched: 9. This CDR3 is 15 amino acids long.

There are many counts of this clonotype. The J gene is TRBJ2-1, the V gene TRBV10-3, with 7 nucleotides matching TRBD2. Germline V gene lookup returns CDR1 ENHRY and CDR2 SYGVKD. The CDR3 consists of 14 residues. The V and J ends lost 2 bases and 9 bases, in that order; junction bases with no gene match: 7. This chain's CDR3 is CAISEGGGLREQFF. CDR3 nucleotides: TGTGCCATCAGTGAGGGGGGGGGACTTCGTGAGCAGTTCTTC.

This clonotype was seen ten or more times. A much larger clonotype is one base distant, so this may be a read error. V is TRBV5-6 and J is TRBJ1-1, with unresolved D. Germline loops: CDR1 SGHDT, CDR2 YYEEEE. Deletions cut 2 bases from V and 2 bases from J, with 1 base between. The CDR3 is 11 amino acids. The CDR3, as DNA: TGTGCCAGCAGCTTTAACACTGAAGCTTTCTTT. This codes for CASSFNTEAFF.

The chain carries TRBV19 and TRBJ1-1; D is ambiguous. V lost 7 bases, J lost 1 base, and 13 bases lay in between. In germline, CDR1 is LNHDA, CDR2 SQIVND (reference sequence). CDR3 length equals 14 residues. CDR3 nucleotide sequence: TGTGCCAGTAAGGTTCGGGGAGGGAACACTGAAGCTTTCTTT. Its protein is CASKVRGGNTEAFF.

This clonotype was detected many times. The chain joins TRBV20-1 to TRBJ1-5; 9 nucleotides match TRBD1. The germline CDR1 and CDR2 sequences are DFQATT and SNEGSKA (reference sequence). The length of the CDR3 is 13 residues. The J segment lost 5 bases and the V segment lost 3 bases, leaving 2 bases of the junction unmatched. The CDR3 nucleotides are TGCAGTGCTAGGGACAGGGGCGATCAGCCCCAGCATTTT. Protein: CSARDRGDQPQHF.

The chain combines TRBV4-1 with TRBJ1-4; no definite D call. Per the germline V gene, CDR1 is MGHRA and CDR2 is YSYEKL. V lost 1 base and J 8 bases, leaving 11 bases between the germline ends. The CDR3 has 14 amino acids. The CDR3: CASSQARIGEKLFF. Written as DNA, the CDR3 is TGCGCCAGCAGCCAAGCCCGAATCGGCGAAAAACTGTTTTTT.

This clonotype has a count of ten or more. The rearrangement joins TRBV12-5 to TRBJ1-2; 7 nucleotides line up with TRBD1. V shed 0 bases, J shed 1 base, and the junction held 8 bases outside the gene matches. The germline gives CDR1 LGHNT, CDR2 FRNRAP. This CDR3 has 17 amino acids. The chain's CDR3 is CASGLVLGTELNYGYTF. CDR3 nucleotide sequence: TGTGCTAGTGGTTTGGTACTAGGGACAGAACTTAACTATGGCTACACCTTC.

The V and J genes are TRBV20-1 and TRBJ2-5; 10 bases match TRBD2. V shed 0 bases and J 4 bases; nucleotides not matched to a gene: 8. From germline, CDR1 is DFQATT and CDR2 SNEGSKA (reference sequence). The CDR3 is 16 amino acids. CDR3 region: CSARDFSGGFPETQYF. In nucleotides, the CDR3 is TGCAGTGCTAGAGATTTTAGCGGGGGGTTCCCAGAGACCCAGTACTTC.

This clonotype showed up many times. The genes are TRBV14 and TRBJ2-7; tentative D call: TRBD1 (5 bases). This CDR3 region has 16 residues. The germline V and J ends were trimmed by 4 bases and 3 bases, with 19 bases remaining between them. Germline V gene lookup returns CDR1 SGHDN and CDR2 FVKESK. CDR3 residues: CASSRNPGNAIYEQYF. Written as DNA, the CDR3 is TGTGCCAGCAGCCGAAATCCAGGGAATGCTATCTACGAGCAGTACTTC.

This clonotype was found many times. The V gene is TRBV5-1, the J gene TRBJ1-1; D uncertain. This CDR3 has 13 residues. The ends were cut back, 1 base at V and 5 bases at J, with 9 bases in the middle. The germline gives CDR1 SGHRS, CDR2 YFSETQ. The CDR3 DNA follows: TGCGCCAGCAGCTTGTCCGGGGAAACTGAAGCTTTCTTT. This sequence encodes CASSLSGETEAFF. The full variable domain, completed using reference TRBV5-1 and TRBJ1-1, is KAGVTQTPRYLIKTRGQQVTLSCSPISGHRSVSWYQQTPGQGLQFLFEYFSETQRNKGNFPGRFSGRQFSNSRSEMNVSTLELGDSALYLCASSLSGETEAFFGQGTRLTVV.